Included here is one T cell receptor beta chain sequence, with context. Its matching antigen is unknown. Germline CDR1 SGHNT, CDR2 YYREEE (reference sequence). The CDR3 is 15 residues long. V lost 1 base and J lost 2; bases outside the gene matches: 6. The sample comes from a study of cytomegalovirus exposure and HLA in healthy donors. Study-wide results and limits: There were some public TCRs occurring in many donors, but most TCR sequences were rare. Later, TCR association rates were found to vary by HLA locus, highest for DRB1 and lowest for HLA-C. On later analysis, the bulk of CMV-associated TCR beta chains appeared to be HLA-restricted.

It was with 60 Vbeta and 13 Jbeta primers that the PCR ran. Profiled with immunoSEQ multiplex PCR; TCRdb holds only in-frame clones, not every one. The repertoire includes 180,000 or so clones, 80% of them detected once, and 1.5% to 2% sits in the top ten. Sequenced material: PBMCs. The genes are TRBV5-4 and TRBJ2-7, with 7 bases matching TRBD1. This sequence originates from a woman aged 25 to 39 in good health and CMV-seronegative. The CDR3 nucleotides are TGTGCCAGCAGCTTGTCGGGACAGACAACCTACGAGCAGTACTTC. The encoded protein is CASSLSGQTTYEQYF.